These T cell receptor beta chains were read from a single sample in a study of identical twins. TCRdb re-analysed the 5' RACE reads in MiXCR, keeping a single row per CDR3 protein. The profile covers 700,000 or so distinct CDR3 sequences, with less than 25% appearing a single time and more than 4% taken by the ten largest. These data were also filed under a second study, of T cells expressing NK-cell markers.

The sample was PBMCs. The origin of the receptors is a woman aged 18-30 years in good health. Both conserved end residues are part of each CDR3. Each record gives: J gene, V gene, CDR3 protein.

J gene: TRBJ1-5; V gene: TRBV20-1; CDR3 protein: CSAKGPGVYSPQHF
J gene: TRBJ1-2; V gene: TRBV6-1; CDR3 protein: CASSEHSGGYTF
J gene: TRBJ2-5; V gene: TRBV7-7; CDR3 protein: CASSLDLEQETQYF
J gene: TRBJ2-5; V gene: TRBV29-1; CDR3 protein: CSSTLTDQETQYF
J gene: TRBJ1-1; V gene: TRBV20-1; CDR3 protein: CSVSGAQNTEAFF
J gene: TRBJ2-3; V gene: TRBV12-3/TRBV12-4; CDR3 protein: CASRTYPDTQYF
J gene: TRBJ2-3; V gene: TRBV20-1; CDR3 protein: CSARAPGLAKDTQYF
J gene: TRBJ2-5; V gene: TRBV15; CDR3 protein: CATSRGHTQETQYF
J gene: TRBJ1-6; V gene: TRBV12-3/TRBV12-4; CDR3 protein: CASTRDYRDNSPLHF
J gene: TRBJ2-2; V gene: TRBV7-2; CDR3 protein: CASSLEVGAGTGELFF
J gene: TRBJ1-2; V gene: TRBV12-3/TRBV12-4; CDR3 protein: CASSLGTGLYGYTF
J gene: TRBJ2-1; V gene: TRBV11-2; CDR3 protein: CASGVRVSYNEQFF
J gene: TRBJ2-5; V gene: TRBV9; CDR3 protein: CASSPRDRGRSGHLETQYF
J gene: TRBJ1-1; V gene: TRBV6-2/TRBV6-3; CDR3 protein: CASTSGDEGLNTEAFF
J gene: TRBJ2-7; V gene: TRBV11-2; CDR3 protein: CASSPRVAGPYEQYF
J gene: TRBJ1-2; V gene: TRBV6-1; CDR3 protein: CASRQTGVYGYTF
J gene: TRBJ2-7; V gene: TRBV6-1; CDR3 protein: CASSEGTTVYEQYF
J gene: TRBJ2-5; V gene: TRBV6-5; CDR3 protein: CASSYSVFYRGEETQYF
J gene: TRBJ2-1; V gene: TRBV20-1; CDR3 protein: CSASGLAGSSYNEQFF